Listed below are T cell receptor beta chains from one sample, sequenced in a study of blood T cells in healthy people across ages. Each CDR3 protein is one row after TCRdb ran MiXCR on the 5' RACE reads. The sample consists of 850,000 to 1,000,000 distinct CDR3 sequences, about 51% of them appearing once. Sample: blood. These receptor sequences come from an older woman in good health. Both conserved end residues are part of each CDR3. D genes are given only for firm matches. Rows give clone size only sometimes, using once, few, many, or a class for an expanded clone.

NA	16	TRBV20-1	TRBJ2-1	TRBD2	CSARHPTSALGYEQFF	TGCAGTGCTAGACACCCGACTAGCGCCCTGGGGTATGAGCAGTTCTTC
NA	15	TRBV27	TRBJ1-5	NA	CASSLGVLGNQPQHF	TGTGCCAGCAGTTTAGGGGTTCTCGGCAATCAGCCCCAGCATTTT
NA	17	TRBV6-5	TRBJ2-5	NA	CASSYRGPSKNQETQYF	TGTGCCAGCAGTTACCGAGGCCCGTCAAAGAACCAAGAGACCCAGTACTTC
few	14	TRBV29-1	TRBJ2-3	TRBD2	CSVDAGLAGDSQYF	TGCAGCGTTGACGCCGGACTAGCGGGAGACTCGCAGTATTTT
NA	18	TRBV4-2	TRBJ2-3	TRBD2	CASSQDPLFSGSTDTQYF	TGTGCCAGCAGCCAAGATCCCCTCTTTAGCGGGAGCACAGATACGCAGTATTTT
few	14	TRBV11-2	TRBJ2-4	NA	CASSLRGTTGIQYF	TGTGCCAGCAGCTTACGGGGTACGACGGGCATTCAGTACTTC
NA	14	TRBV7-6	TRBJ1-1	NA	CASSLVRENTEAFF	TGTGCCAGCAGCTTAGTGCGGGAGAACACTGAAGCTTTCTTT
few	15	TRBV5-1	TRBJ2-1	TRBD1	CASSSGQGYYNEQFF	TGCGCCAGCAGCTCAGGACAGGGATACTACAATGAGCAGTTCTTC
few	14	TRBV6-2/TRBV6-3	TRBJ2-3	TRBD2	CASKISGRRDTQYF	TGTGCCAGCAAAATAAGCGGGAGAAGAGATACGCAGTATTTT
NA	12	TRBV2	TRBJ2-4	TRBD1	CASRGQAGEQYF	TGTGCCAGCAGGGGACAGGCAGGGGAGCAGTACTTC
NA	13	TRBV20-1	TRBJ2-1	NA	CSATKNSYNEQFF	TGCAGTGCTACGAAGAACTCCTACAATGAGCAGTTCTTC
few	16	TRBV4-1	TRBJ2-1	TRBD1	CASSQATGGAYNEQFF	TGCGCCAGCAGCCAAGCGACAGGGGGCGCCTACAATGAGCAGTTCTTC
NA	15	TRBV4-2	TRBJ2-7	NA	CASSQESGEPYEQYF	TGTGCCAGCAGCCAAGAGTCGGGAGAGCCCTACGAGCAGTACTTC
few	13	TRBV4-1	TRBJ2-1	TRBD2	CASSRSGDNEQFF	TGCGCCAGCAGTCGTAGCGGGGACAATGAGCAGTTCTTC
NA	18	TRBV4-3	TRBJ2-3	TRBD2	CASSPQRGTSGIADTQYF	TGCGCCAGCAGCCCCCAACGGGGGACTAGCGGTATCGCAGATACGCAGTATTTT
NA	14	TRBV11-2	TRBJ2-7	TRBD1	CASSEQGQGGEQYF	TGTGCCAGCAGCGAACAGGGACAGGGGGGCGAGCAGTACTTC
many	16	TRBV6-4	TRBJ2-3	TRBD2	CASSESRREEIDTQYF	TGTGCCAGCAGTGAGTCGAGGCGGGAGGAGATAGATACGCAGTATTTT
NA	15	TRBV7-2	TRBJ2-2	TRBD2	CASRSLAEYTGELFF	TGTGCCAGCAGATCACTAGCGGAGTACACCGGGGAGCTGTTTTTT
few	18	TRBV4-1	TRBJ2-7	TRBD2	CASSQDSSGRRSAYEQYF	TGCGCCAGCAGCCAAGATTCTAGCGGGAGGCGAAGCGCCTACGAGCAGTACTTC
NA	15	TRBV7-9	TRBJ2-3	NA	CASSSLQTMTDTQYF	TGTGCCAGCAGCTCCCTACAGACTATGACAGATACGCAGTATTTT
NA	11	TRBV5-1	TRBJ2-7	NA	CASLGSYEQYF	TGCGCCAGCCTTGGTTCCTACGAGCAGTACTTC
NA	14	TRBV20-1	TRBJ1-6	TRBD1	CSARDSTGGSSLHF	TGCAGTGCTAGAGATTCCACAGGGGGGTCTTCCCTCCACTTT
few	14	TRBV12-3/TRBV12-4	TRBJ2-3	NA	CASRWAGTTDTQYF	TGTGCCAGCCGATGGGCGGGTACCACAGATACGCAGTATTTT
few	15	TRBV27	TRBJ2-7	TRBD1	CASSLRTGAAYEQYF	TGTGCCAGCAGTCTACGGACAGGGGCGGCCTACGAGCAGTACTTC